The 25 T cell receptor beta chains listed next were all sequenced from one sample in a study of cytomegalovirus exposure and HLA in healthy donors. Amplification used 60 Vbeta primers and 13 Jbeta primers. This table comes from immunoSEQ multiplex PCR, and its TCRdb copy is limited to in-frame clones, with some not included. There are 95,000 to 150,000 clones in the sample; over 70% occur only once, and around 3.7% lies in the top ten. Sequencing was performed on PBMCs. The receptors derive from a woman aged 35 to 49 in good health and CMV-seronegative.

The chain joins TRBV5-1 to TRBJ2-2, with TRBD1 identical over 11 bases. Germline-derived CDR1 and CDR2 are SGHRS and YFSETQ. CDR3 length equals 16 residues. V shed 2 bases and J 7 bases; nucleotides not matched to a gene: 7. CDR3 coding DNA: TGCGCCAGCAGCTTTTCAGGACAGGGGGCCAACGGGGAGCTGTTTTTT. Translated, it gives CASSFSGQGANGELFF. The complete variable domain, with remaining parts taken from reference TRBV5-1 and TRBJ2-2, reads KAGVTQTPRYLIKTRGQQVTLSCSPISGHRSVSWYQQTPGQGLQFLFEYFSETQRNKGNFPGRFSGRQFSNSRSEMNVSTLELGDSALYLCASSFSGQGANGELFFGEGSRLTVL.

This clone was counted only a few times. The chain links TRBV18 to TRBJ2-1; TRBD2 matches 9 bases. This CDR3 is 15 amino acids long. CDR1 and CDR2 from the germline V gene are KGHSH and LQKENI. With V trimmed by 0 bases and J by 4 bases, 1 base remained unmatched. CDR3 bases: TGTGCCAGCTCACCACCTAGCGGGGGATACAATGAGCAGTTCTTC. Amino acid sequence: CASSPPSGGYNEQFF.

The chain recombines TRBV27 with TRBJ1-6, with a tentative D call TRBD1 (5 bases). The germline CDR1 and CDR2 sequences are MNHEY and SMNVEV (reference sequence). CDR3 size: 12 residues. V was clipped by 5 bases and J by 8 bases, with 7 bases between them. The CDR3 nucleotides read TGTGCCAGCAGTCAGACAGATTCACCCCTCCACTTT. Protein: CASSQTDSPLHF.

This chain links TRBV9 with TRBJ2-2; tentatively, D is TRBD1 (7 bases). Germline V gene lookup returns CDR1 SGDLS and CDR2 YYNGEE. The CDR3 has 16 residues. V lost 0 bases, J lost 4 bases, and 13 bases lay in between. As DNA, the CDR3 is TGTGCCAGCAGCGTAGGGGCAGGGGGGACCACCGGGGAGCTGTTTTTT. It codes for CASSVGAGGTTGELFF.

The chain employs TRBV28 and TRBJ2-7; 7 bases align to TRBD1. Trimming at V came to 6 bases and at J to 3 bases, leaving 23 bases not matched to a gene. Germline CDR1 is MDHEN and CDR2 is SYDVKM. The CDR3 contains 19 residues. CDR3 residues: CASSPRTGQRPREHYEQYF. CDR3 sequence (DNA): TGTGCCAGCAGCCCCAGGACAGGACAGCGTCCTCGCGAGCACTACGAGCAGTACTTC.

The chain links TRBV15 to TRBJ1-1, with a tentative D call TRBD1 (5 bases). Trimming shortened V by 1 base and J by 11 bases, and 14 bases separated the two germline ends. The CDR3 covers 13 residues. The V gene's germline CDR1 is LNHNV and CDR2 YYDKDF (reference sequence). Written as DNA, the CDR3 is TGTGCCACCAGCAGAGCGGGGGGGGGAGGGGCTTTCTTT. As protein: CATSRAGGGGAFF.

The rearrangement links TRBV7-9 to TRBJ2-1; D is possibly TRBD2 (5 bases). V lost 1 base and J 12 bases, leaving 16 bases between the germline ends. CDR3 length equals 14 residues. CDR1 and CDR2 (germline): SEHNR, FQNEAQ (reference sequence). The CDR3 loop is CASSLDSGAAGQFF. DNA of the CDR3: TGTGCCAGCAGCTTAGATTCCGGAGCGGCGGGGCAGTTCTTC. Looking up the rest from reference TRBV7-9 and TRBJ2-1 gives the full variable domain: DTGVSQNPRHKITKRGQNVTFRCDPISEHNRLYWYRQTLGQGPEFLTYFQNEAQLEKSRLLSDRFSAERPKGSFSTLEIQRTEQGDSAMYLCASSLDSGAAGQFFGPGTRLTVL.

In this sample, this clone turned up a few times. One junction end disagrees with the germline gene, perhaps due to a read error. The CDR3 is CSSSDLRRDVSYEQYF. In DNA, the CDR3 is TGTTCCAGCAGCGACCTTAGGCGGGACGTCTCCTACGAGCAGTACTTC. The chain couples TRBV7-9 to TRBJ2-7; weak D call: TRBD2 (6 bases). The CDR3 sequence is 16 residues long. Looked up from germline, CDR1 is SEHNR and CDR2 is FQNEAQ (reference sequence).

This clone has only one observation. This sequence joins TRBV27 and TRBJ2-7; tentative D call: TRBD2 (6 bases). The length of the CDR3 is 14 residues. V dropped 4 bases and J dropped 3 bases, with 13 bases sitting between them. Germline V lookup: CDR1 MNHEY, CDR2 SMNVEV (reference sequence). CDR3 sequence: CASSSAGTVYEQYF. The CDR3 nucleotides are TGTGCCAGCAGTTCGGCGGGAACGGTCTACGAGCAGTACTTC.

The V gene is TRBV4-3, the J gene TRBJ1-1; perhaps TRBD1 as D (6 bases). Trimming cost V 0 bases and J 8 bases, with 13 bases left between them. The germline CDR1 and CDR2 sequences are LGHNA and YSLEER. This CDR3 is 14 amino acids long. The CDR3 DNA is TGCGCCAGCAGCCAAGATCTGGAGCAGGGGGAAGCTTTCTTT. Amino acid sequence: CASSQDLEQGEAFF.

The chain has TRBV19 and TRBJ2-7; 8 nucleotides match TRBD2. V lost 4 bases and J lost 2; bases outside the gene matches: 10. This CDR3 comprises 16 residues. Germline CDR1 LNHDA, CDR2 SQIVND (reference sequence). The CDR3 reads CASSTQTSESPYEQYF. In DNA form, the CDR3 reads TGTGCCAGTAGTACGCAGACTAGCGAATCCCCCTACGAGCAGTACTTC.

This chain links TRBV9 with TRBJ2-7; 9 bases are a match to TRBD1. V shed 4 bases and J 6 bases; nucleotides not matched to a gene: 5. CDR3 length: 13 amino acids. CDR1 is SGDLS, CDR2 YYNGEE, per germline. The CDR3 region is CASSTRGQGEQYF. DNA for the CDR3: TGTGCCAGCAGCACAAGGGGACAGGGCGAGCAGTACTTC. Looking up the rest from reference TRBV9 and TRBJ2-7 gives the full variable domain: DSGVTQTPKHLITATGQRVTLRCSPRSGDLSVYWYQQSLDQGLQFLIQYYNGEERAKGNILERFSAQQFPDLHSELNLSSLELGDSALYFCASSTRGQGEQYFGPGTRLTVT.

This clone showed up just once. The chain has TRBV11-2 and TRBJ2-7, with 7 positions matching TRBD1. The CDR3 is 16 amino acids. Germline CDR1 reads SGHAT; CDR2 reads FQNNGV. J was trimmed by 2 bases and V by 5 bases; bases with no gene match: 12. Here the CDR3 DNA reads TGTGCCAGCAGCAGGGATTTGACAGGGTCCCCCTACGAGCAGTACTTC. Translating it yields CASSRDLTGSPYEQYF.

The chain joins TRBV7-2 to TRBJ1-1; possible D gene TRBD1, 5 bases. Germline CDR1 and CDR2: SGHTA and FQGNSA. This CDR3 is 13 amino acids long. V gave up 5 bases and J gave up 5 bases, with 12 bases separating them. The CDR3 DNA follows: TGTGCCAGCAGCCCAGGGCTAGTTACTGAAGCTTTCTTT. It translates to CASSPGLVTEAFF.

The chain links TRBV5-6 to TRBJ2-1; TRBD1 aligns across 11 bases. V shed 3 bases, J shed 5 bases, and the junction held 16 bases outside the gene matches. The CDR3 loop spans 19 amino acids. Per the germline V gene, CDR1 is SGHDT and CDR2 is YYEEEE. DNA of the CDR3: TGTGCCAGCAGCTGGCCGGGACAGGGGGGCATTAAACTAAACAATGAGCAGTTCTTC. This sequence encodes CASSWPGQGGIKLNNEQFF. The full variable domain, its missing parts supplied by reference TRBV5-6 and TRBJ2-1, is DAGVTQSPTHLIKTRGQQVTLRCSPKSGHDTVSWYQQALGQGPQFIFQYYEEEERQRGNFPDRFSGHQFPNYSSELNVNALLLGDSALYLCASSWPGQGGIKLNNEQFFGPGTRLTVL.

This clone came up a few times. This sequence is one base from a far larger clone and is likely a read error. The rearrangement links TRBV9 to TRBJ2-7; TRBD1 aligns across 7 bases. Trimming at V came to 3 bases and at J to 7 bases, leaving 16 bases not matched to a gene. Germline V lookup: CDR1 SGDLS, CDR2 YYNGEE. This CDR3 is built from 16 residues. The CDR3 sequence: CASSELGDSPTNEQYF. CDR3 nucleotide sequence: TGTGCCAGCAGCGAGTTAGGGGACAGCCCTACCAATGAGCAGTACTTC.

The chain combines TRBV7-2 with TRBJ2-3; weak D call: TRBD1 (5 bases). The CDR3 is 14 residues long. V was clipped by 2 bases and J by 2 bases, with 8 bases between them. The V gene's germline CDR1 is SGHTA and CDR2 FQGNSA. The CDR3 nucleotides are TGTGCCAGCAGCTTATACAGGTCCACAGATACGCAGTATTTT. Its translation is CASSLYRSTDTQYF.

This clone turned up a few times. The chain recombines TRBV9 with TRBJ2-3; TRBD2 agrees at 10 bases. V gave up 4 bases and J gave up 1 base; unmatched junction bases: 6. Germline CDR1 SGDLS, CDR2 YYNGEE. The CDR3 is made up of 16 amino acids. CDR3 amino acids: CASSFLGTSGTDTQYF. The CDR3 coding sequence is TGTGCCAGCAGCTTTCTGGGGACTAGCGGCACAGATACGCAGTATTTT. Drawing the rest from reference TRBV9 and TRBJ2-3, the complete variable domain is DSGVTQTPKHLITATGQRVTLRCSPRSGDLSVYWYQQSLDQGLQFLIQYYNGEERAKGNILERFSAQQFPDLHSELNLSSLELGDSALYFCASSFLGTSGTDTQYFGPGTRLTVL.

CDR3 amino acids: CASSSGTTQQETQYF. CDR3 sequence (DNA): TGCGCCAGCAGCTCCGGGACTACTCAACAAGAGACCCAGTACTTC. The chain recombines TRBV5-1 with TRBJ2-5, with 7 nucleotides matching TRBD2. This CDR3 comprises 15 residues. The ends lost 3 bases at V and 2 bases at J; junction bases unmatched: 7. Germline CDR1 reads SGHRS; CDR2 reads YFSETQ.

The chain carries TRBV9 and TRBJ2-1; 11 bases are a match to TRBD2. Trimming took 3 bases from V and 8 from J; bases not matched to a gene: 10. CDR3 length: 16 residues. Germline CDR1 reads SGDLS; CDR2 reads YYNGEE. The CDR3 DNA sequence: TGTGCCAGCAGCGCCCATAGCGGGGGGGCTGTTGATGAGCAGTTCTTC. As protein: CASSAHSGGAVDEQFF.

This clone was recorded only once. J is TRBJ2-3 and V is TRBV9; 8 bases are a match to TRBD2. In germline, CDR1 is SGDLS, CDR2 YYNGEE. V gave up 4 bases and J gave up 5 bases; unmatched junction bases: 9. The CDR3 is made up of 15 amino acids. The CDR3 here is CASSRSGGSRDTQYF. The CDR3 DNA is TGTGCCAGCAGCAGGAGCGGGGGATCCAGAGATACGCAGTATTTT.

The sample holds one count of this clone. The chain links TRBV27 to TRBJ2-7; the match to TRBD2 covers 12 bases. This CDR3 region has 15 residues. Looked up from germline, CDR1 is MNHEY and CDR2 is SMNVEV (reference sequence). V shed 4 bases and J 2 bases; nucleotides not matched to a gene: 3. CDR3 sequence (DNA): TGTGCCAGCAGTTCACTAGCGGGAGGTGCCTACGAGCAGTACTTC. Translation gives CASSSLAGGAYEQYF.

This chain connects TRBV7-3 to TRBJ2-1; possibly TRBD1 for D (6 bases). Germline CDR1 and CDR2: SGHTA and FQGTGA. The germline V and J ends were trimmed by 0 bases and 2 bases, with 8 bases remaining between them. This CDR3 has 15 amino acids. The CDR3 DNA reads TGTGCCAGCAGCTTAACAGGGGGACCCTACAATGAGCAGTTCTTC. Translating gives CASSLTGGPYNEQFF.

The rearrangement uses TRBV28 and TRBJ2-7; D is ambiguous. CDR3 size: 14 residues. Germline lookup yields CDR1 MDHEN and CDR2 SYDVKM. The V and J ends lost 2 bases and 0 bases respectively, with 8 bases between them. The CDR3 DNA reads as TGTGCCAGCAGTTTAGCTAGGCTCTCCTACGAGCAGTACTTC. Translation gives CASSLARLSYEQYF.

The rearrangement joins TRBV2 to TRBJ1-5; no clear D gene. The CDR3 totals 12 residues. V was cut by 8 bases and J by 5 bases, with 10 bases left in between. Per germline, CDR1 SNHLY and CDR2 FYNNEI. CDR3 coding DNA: TGTGCCAGCCGACTGTACGATCAGCCCCAGCATTTT. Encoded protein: CASRLYDQPQHF.